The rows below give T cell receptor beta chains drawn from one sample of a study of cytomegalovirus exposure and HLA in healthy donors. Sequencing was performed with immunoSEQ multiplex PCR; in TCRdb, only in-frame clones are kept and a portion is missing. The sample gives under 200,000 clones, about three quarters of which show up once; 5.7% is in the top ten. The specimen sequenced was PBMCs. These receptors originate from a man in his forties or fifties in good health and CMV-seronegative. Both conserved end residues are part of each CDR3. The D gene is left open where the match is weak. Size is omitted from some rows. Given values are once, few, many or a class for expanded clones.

TGTGCCAGCAGTCCCCGGCGGGGCCTCTCCTACAATGAGCAGTTCTTC	CASSPRRGLSYNEQFF	.	TRBV27	TRBJ2-1	.
TGTGCCAGCAGCCCAATCCCGACAGGCCCTGCTAACTATGGCTACACCTTC	CASSPIPTGPANYGYTF	.	TRBV7-7	TRBJ1-2	.
TGTGCCAGCAGCGTAGTGGGGCAGGCAGATACGCAGTATTTT	CASSVVGQADTQYF	once	TRBV9	TRBJ2-3	.
TGCAGCGTTGCTAGCCCCTGGGATGAGCAGTTCTTC	CSVASPWDEQFF	.	TRBV29-1	TRBJ2-1	.
TGTGCCAGCAGCGTAGGACAAAACTACGAGCAGTACTTC	CASSVGQNYEQYF	.	TRBV9	TRBJ2-7	.
TGTGCCAGCAGCTTACGCGGGGCGGAAGAGACCCAGTACTTC	CASSLRGAEETQYF	.	TRBV7-9	TRBJ2-5	.
TGTGCCAGCAGTCCAAGAGAGGGGACTAGCGGGGTAGAGACCCAGTACTTC	CASSPREGTSGVETQYF	few	TRBV7-2	TRBJ2-5	TRBD2
TGTGCCAGCAGCCCCGGGGGGAGCATGAACACTGAAGCTTTCTTT	CASSPGGSMNTEAFF	.	TRBV7-3	TRBJ1-1	.
TGCGCCAGCAGCCAGCCGGGACAAACGCGCCGCACAGATACGCAGTATTTT	CASSQPGQTRRTDTQYF	.	TRBV4-1	TRBJ2-3	.
TGTGCCAGCAGTTACCGAGCGGGGGGTTCGGATACGCAGTATTTT	CASSYRAGGSDTQYF	.	TRBV6-5	TRBJ2-3	TRBD2
TGTGCCAGCAGGAGCGGTGGCTATAATTCACCCCTCCACTTT	CASRSGGYNSPLHF	.	TRBV27	TRBJ1-6	.
TGTGCCAGCAGCTTAACCGGGACAGGGCATTCACCCCTCCACTTT	CASSLTGTGHSPLHF	.	TRBV7-2	TRBJ1-6	TRBD1
TGTGCCAGCAGCAGACGGACAGGGGGTTTGAGGGAGACCCAGTACTTC	CASSRRTGGLRETQYF	.	TRBV11-3	TRBJ2-5	TRBD1
TGTGCCAGCGGGAAACAGGGGGCAGGCTACGAGCAGTACTTC	CASGKQGAGYEQYF	.	TRBV6-5	TRBJ2-7	TRBD1
TGCAGCGTGGAGGGACTAGCGGAGGCAAGCGCCTACAATGAGCAGTTCTTC	CSVEGLAEASAYNEQFF	.	TRBV29-1	TRBJ2-1	TRBD2
TGCGCCAGCAGCCAAATCGACAGCCTGGGGAACCCCTACGAGCAGTACTTC	CASSQIDSLGNPYEQYF	.	TRBV4-1	TRBJ2-7	.
TGTGCCTGGAGAGGGACAGGCTCTAATGAAAAACTGTTTTTT	CAWRGTGSNEKLFF	.	TRBV30	TRBJ1-4	TRBD1
TGTGCCAGCTCAGGAGGAATAACAGGGAGTCGACTAAGAGCTAATGAAAAACTGTTTTTT	CASSGGITGSRLRANEKLFF	.	TRBV18	TRBJ1-4	.
TGTGCCAGCAGCTCGGGACAGGTGATCTATGGCTACACCTTC	CASSSGQVIYGYTF	once	TRBV5-6	TRBJ1-2	TRBD1
TGCGCCAGCAGCCTCACTGGTAGCGGGGGAGCCCATACGCAGTATTTT	CASSLTGSGGAHTQYF	.	TRBV4-1	TRBJ2-3	TRBD2